This T cell receptor beta chain was profiled in a study of T cell changes during pregnancy in multiple sclerosis. The CDR3 covers 15 residues. Germline trimming cut 5 bases from V and 3 bases from J; bases unmatched to any gene: 5. CDR1 is MNHEY and CDR2 is SMNVEV in the germline V gene (reference sequence). Generated by immunoSEQ multiplex PCR, the TCRdb table keeps only in-frame clones and is missing some. Among roughly 60,000 clones listed, approximately 91% were seen once. Sequencing was performed on CD4+ T cells from peripheral blood mononuclear cells, taken in the first trimester of pregnancy. The rearrangement joins TRBV27 to TRBJ1-5; 9 bases map to TRBD1. This TCR derives from a female donor with multiple sclerosis, enrolled in a pregnancy study. The CDR3 here is CASSPGQGPNQPQHF. Here the CDR3 DNA reads TGTGCCAGCAGTCCAGGACAGGGGCCCAATCAGCCCCAGCATTTT.